Below are 18 T cell receptor beta chains sequenced from a single sample in a study of blood T cell repertoires in COVID-19. TCRdb's copy holds only in-frame clones and misses some; the assay was immunoSEQ multiplex PCR. The repertoire has some 68,000 clones, 80% to 95% of them found once; the top ten carry approximately 0.57%. Input material: peripheral blood. Receptors originate from a man aged 45-65 years with COVID-19, enrolled during active disease.

The chain couples TRBV7-2 to TRBJ2-3; D might be TRBD2 (6 bases). There are 16 residues in the CDR3. CDR1 is SGHTA and CDR2 is FQGNSA in the germline V gene. The V gene lost 7 bases and the J gene lost 0 bases, with 17 bases spanning the gap. The CDR3 reads CASNYLSGVSTDTQYF. CDR3 bases: TGTGCCAGCAACTACCTTAGCGGAGTTAGCACAGATACGCAGTATTTT.

V gene TRBV30 combines with J gene TRBJ2-5, with 9 positions matching TRBD1. The CDR3 extends over 15 amino acids. Germline V gives CDR1 GTSNPN, CDR2 SVGIG (reference sequence). The V and J ends lost 2 bases and 1 base, in that order; junction bases with no gene match: 5. This CDR3 reads CAWSRDRAPQETQYF. The CDR3 nucleotides read TGTGCCTGGAGTCGGGACAGGGCCCCCCAAGAGACCCAGTACTTC.

The chain has TRBV23-1 and TRBJ1-2, with D perhaps TRBD1 (5 bases). TRBV23-1 qualifies as an ORF whose function is uncertain. The V and J ends lost 7 bases and 10 bases respectively, with 19 bases between them. The CDR3 totals 13 residues. The CDR3 nucleotides are TGCGCCAGCACCGCAATCGGGGGGGAGAACTACACCTTC. This encodes CASTAIGGENYTF.

The V gene is TRBV5-1, the J gene TRBJ1-3; D not resolved. The germline V and J ends were trimmed by 4 bases and 0 bases, with 11 bases remaining between them. Germline V gene data show CDR1 as SGHRS and CDR2 as YFSETQ. The CDR3 loop spans 15 amino acids. CDR3 residues: CASSRRAGSGNTIYF. The CDR3 DNA reads TGCGCCAGCAGCCGGAGGGCGGGCTCTGGAAACACCATATATTTT.

This clone was seen only a few times. The rearrangement links TRBV19 to TRBJ2-7; 8 nucleotides line up with TRBD2. This CDR3 spans 14 amino acids. V lost 3 bases to trimming and J lost 1 base; unmatched junction nucleotides: 2. CDR1 is LNHDA, CDR2 SQIVND, per germline (reference sequence). For the CDR3, the DNA is TGTGCCAGTAGTATTGGCGGGAGGTCCTACGAGCAGTACTTC. Encoded protein: CASSIGGRSYEQYF.

The chain links TRBV19 to TRBJ2-7; weak D call: TRBD1 (5 bases). This CDR3 is built from 16 residues. CDR1 and CDR2 from the germline V gene are LNHDA and SQIVND (reference sequence). Between the trimmed V and J ends, which lost 4 bases and 0 bases, there was a span of 16 bases. The CDR3: CASSKGAGLLSYEQYF. The CDR3 bases are TGTGCCAGTAGTAAAGGCGCAGGGCTCCTCTCCTACGAGCAGTACTTC.

The chain combines TRBV27 with TRBJ2-2; TRBD1 is a possible D gene (6 bases). CDR1 is MNHEY and CDR2 is SMNVEV in the germline V gene (reference sequence). CDR3 length: 18 amino acids. The V end lost 5 bases, the J end lost 0 bases, and 19 bases lay between the germline ends. CDR3 in amino acids: CASSPTPPGTTNTGELFF. The CDR3 DNA reads as TGTGCCAGCAGTCCTACCCCCCCCGGGACAACGAACACCGGGGAGCTGTTTTTT.

The rearrangement joins TRBV9 to TRBJ2-2; D is possibly TRBD2 (6 bases). The CDR3 is made up of 16 amino acids. CDR1 is SGDLS, CDR2 YYNGEE, per germline. Trimming pared 0 bases from V and 5 bases from J, leaving 14 bases between. The CDR3 bases are TGTGCCAGCAGCGTAGCTTGGGGGGTTCGGACCGGGGAGCTGTTTTTT. The encoded protein is CASSVAWGVRTGELFF.

The count of this clone is one. The genes are TRBV29-1 and TRBJ2-1, with a tentative D call TRBD1 (5 bases). Germline loops: CDR1 SQVTM, CDR2 ANQGSEA. The ends were cut back, 6 bases at V and 4 bases at J, with 10 bases in the middle. The CDR3 consists of 12 residues. CDR3 in DNA: TGCAGCGTCGAGCAGGGATACAATGAGCAGTTCTTC. This gives the protein CSVEQGYNEQFF.

CDR3 coding DNA: TGTGCCAGCAGCCCCCGGACAGGGGGTGCCTACGAGCAGTACTTC. It yields the protein CASSPRTGGAYEQYF. This chain uses TRBV7-9 with TRBJ2-7, with 10 bases identical to TRBD1. The V segment lost 5 bases and the J segment 2 bases; nucleotides outside the gene matches: 6. The CDR3 spans 15 residues. CDR1 is SEHNR and CDR2 is FQNEAQ in the germline V gene (reference sequence).

The chain uses TRBV29-1 and TRBJ2-1, with TRBD2 matching 12 bases. Germline trimming cut 3 bases from V and 7 bases from J; bases unmatched to any gene: 7. CDR1 and CDR2 from the germline V gene are SQVTM and ANQGSEA. This CDR3 is 15 amino acids long. The chain's CDR3 is CSVDSWLAGGNEQFF. DNA of the CDR3: TGCAGCGTTGATTCGTGGCTAGCGGGAGGGAATGAGCAGTTCTTC.

The chain has TRBV4-1 and TRBJ2-7, with 10 bases aligning to TRBD2. Trimming removed 0 bases from V and 4 bases from J; junction bases left unmatched: 9. This CDR3 is built from 17 residues. In germline, CDR1 is MGHRA, CDR2 YSYEKL. DNA for the CDR3: TGCGCCAGCAGCCAAGAAGCGCTAGCGGGAGCAATTTACGAGCAGTACTTC. It codes for CASSQEALAGAIYEQYF.

The chain couples TRBV3-1 (or the pseudogene TRBV3-2) to TRBJ2-7; 8 nucleotides agree with TRBD2. Germline V gives CDR1 LGHDT, CDR2 YNNKEL (reference sequence). V gave up 4 bases and J gave up 2 bases; unmatched junction bases: 1. CDR3 length: 13 residues. CDR3 amino acids: CASSRGLAYEQYF. The CDR3, as DNA: TGTGCCAGCAGCCGGGGACTAGCCTACGAGCAGTACTTC.

J is TRBJ2-1 and V is TRBV7-9, with D unclear. Per the germline V gene, CDR1 is SEHNR and CDR2 is FQNEAQ (reference sequence). V lost 3 bases and J 0 bases, leaving 9 bases between the germline ends. The CDR3 totals 15 residues. The CDR3 nucleotides read TGTGCCAGCAGCTTTCCACAGCACTCCTACAATGAGCAGTTCTTC. The encoded protein is CASSFPQHSYNEQFF.

This CDR3 reads CASSLWTGDGYTF. The CDR3, as DNA: TGTGCCAGCAGCCTCTGGACAGGGGATGGCTACACCTTC. The V gene is TRBV5-5, the J gene TRBJ1-2; 9 nucleotides align to TRBD1. The junction had 4 bases not matched to a gene; V was cut back by 4 bases and J by 6 bases. Germline CDR1 and CDR2: SGHKS and YYEKEE (reference sequence). The length of the CDR3 is 13 residues.

The genes are TRBV3-1 (or the pseudogene TRBV3-2) and TRBJ2-1; TRBD2 aligns across 9 bases. V shed 4 bases and J 8 bases; nucleotides not matched to a gene: 6. The germline CDR1 and CDR2 sequences are LGHDT and YNNKEL (reference sequence). The CDR3 is 14 residues long. CDR3 DNA sequence: TGTGCCAGCAGCCCTCTAGCGGGAAAGGATGAGCAGTTCTTC. It encodes CASSPLAGKDEQFF.

The V call is TRBV6-5, the J call TRBJ2-7; D is perhaps TRBD1 (5 bases). The germline V gene has CDR1 MNHEY and CDR2 SVGAGI. CDR3 length: 13 residues. Trimming pared 6 bases from V and 6 bases from J, leaving 15 bases between. In nucleotides, the CDR3 is TGTGCCAGCAGGGGGCCGTTGGTAGGCGAGCAGTACTTC. This sequence encodes CASRGPLVGEQYF.

This sequence joins TRBV5-1 and TRBJ2-5; 9 nucleotides line up with TRBD2. V trimming: 0 bases; J trimming: 5 bases; junction bases outside the gene matches: 5. The CDR3 consists of 15 residues. Per germline, CDR1 SGHRS and CDR2 YFSETQ. CDR3: CASSLAVAGVETQYF. In nucleotides, the CDR3 is TGCGCCAGCAGCTTGGCGGTAGCGGGAGTGGAGACCCAGTACTTC.